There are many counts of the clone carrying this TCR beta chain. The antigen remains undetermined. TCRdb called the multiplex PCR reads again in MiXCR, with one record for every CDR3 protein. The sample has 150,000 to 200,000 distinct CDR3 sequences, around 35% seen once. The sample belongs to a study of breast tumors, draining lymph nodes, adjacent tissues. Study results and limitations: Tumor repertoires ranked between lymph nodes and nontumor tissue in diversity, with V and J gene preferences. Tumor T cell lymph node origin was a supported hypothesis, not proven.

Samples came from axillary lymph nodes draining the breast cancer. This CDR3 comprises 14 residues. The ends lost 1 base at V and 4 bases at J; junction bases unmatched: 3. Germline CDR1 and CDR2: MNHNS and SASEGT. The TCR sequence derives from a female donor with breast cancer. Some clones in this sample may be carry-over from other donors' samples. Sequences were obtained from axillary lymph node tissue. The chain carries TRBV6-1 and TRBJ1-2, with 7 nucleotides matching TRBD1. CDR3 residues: CASSEGAGGYGYTF. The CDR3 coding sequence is TGTGCCAGCAGTGAAGGGGCAGGGGGCTATGGCTACACCTTC.